A single sample gave rise to the 4 T cell receptor beta chains below, sequenced in a study of OX40 agonist ivuxolimab in advanced cancers. Libraries were prepared by immunoSEQ multiplex PCR; TCRdb keeps only in-frame clonotypes and omits some of them. Of about 77,000 clones listed, approximately 92% are singletons. Sequenced here: CD4+ or CD8+ T cells sorted from blood, sampled in a trial of the OX40 agonist ivuxolimab. All receptors derive from an adult with an advanced solid tumor such as melanoma, head and neck, liver or kidney cancer.

The V and J genes are TRBV28 and TRBJ2-2; D may match TRBD1 or TRBD2 (6 bases each). The CDR3 contains 15 residues. V lost 7 bases and J lost 4, with 16 bases in between. Germline V gives CDR1 MDHEN, CDR2 SYDVKM. CDR3 loop: CASTLGGMGTGELFF. The DNA of the CDR3 is TGTGCCAGCACATTAGGGGGGATGGGCACCGGGGAGCTGTTTTTT.

The rearrangement links TRBV7-3 to TRBJ2-1, with D maybe TRBD2 (6 bases). V was trimmed by 5 bases and J by 5 bases, leaving 16 bases between them. The CDR3 is 15 residues long. Germline V gives CDR1 SGHTA, CDR2 FQGTGA. In DNA form, the CDR3 reads TGTGCCAGCAGCCCAGTGCGGGGAGCCAACAATGAGCAGTTCTTC. Amino acids: CASSPVRGANNEQFF.

The chain uses TRBV25-1 and TRBJ2-5, with TRBD1 identical over 10 bases. The J call may be faulty, since TRBJ2-7 better matches the DNA end. This CDR3 has 14 residues. CDR1 and CDR2 from the germline V gene are MGHDK and SYGVNS. CDR3 amino acids: CASSARQGAVEQYF. Written as DNA, the CDR3 is TGTGCCAGCAGTGCCAGACAGGGGGCTGTCGAGCAGTACTTC.

A word on this clone: This CDR3 fails to terminate in the conserved phenylalanine or tryptophan, so it likely reflects a read error. This chain joins TRBV28 and TRBJ2-7; 8 bases are shared with TRBD1. The germline V gene encodes CDR1 MDHEN and CDR2 SYDVKM. V lost 6 bases and J lost 0; bases outside the gene matches: 13. This CDR3 contains 17 residues. The CDR3 sequence: CASSSLATGDPSYEQYL. CDR3 coding DNA: TGTGCCAGCAGCTCGCTCGCGACAGGGGACCCCTCCTACGAGCAGTACCTC.